This T cell receptor beta chain was captured by sequencing in a study of lymphopenia after photon versus proton radiotherapy. Findings and caveats of the study: Photon-treated patients lost naive T cells and TCR diversity; proton-treated stayed stable. Better survival with proton therapy was suggested as possible, not demonstrated.

This CDR3 comprises 16 residues. The germline gives CDR1 LGHNA, CDR2 YNFKEQ. V was clipped by 5 bases and J by 5 bases; unmatched bases: 7. The assay was immunoSEQ multiplex PCR, and TCRdb's table has in-frame clones only and misses some. The table has some 170,000 clones, roughly nine tenths seen once. This clone was picked up one time. Its target is not known. The sequence derives from a man aged 50 to 59 with gastric cancer. The sample was peripheral blood, taken from a patient treated with photon-based radiotherapy. The J gene is TRBJ2-1, the V gene TRBV4-2; 12 positions match TRBD2. The CDR3: CASSTLAGGPNNEQFF. The CDR3 nucleotides are TGTGCCAGCAGCACCCTAGCGGGAGGGCCGAACAATGAGCAGTTCTTC.